This T cell receptor beta chain was documented in a study of blood T cell repertoires in COVID-19. Overall study context: Donors in the United States, Italy and Spain gave samples during acute or convalescent COVID-19.

The CDR3 contains 13 residues. The V end was cut by 1 base, the J end by 13 bases, with 11 bases between. Germline assignment: CDR1 MDHEN and CDR2 SYDVKM. Authors' analysis steps: Estimation of nucleated cell counts relied on the amplification of reference gene primers. The repertoire was sequenced with immunoSEQ multiplex PCR; TCRdb's copy has only in-frame clones and lacks some. The DNA was the basis for D and trimming; V, J and clone size are from that table. The data hold 72,000 or so clones, with 88% observed a single time. This rearrangement joins TRBV28 to TRBJ1-6; D is uncertain. The receptor's source is a man aged 45-65 years with active COVID-19. The sequencing sample was made of peripheral blood. In DNA, the CDR3 is TGTGCCAGCAGTTTATCGGTAATTTCGCCCCTCCACTTT. Protein: CASSLSVISPLHF.